The sequence of this TCR beta chain was determined in a study of control samples from healthy donors and cancer patients. Using immunoSEQ multiplex PCR, the repertoire was profiled, and TCRdb retains in-frame clones only, with some absent. The sample has roughly 140,000 clones, over 85% seen once. Looked up from germline, CDR1 is SGHNT and CDR2 is YYREEE (reference sequence). The CDR3 totals 16 residues. V lost 4 bases, J lost 3 bases, and 20 bases lay in between. This chain uses TRBV5-4 with TRBJ2-7; either TRBD1 or TRBD2 may fit D (7 bases each). The sequencing input was blood. The origin of this receptor is a man between 50 and 59 years old in good health. In nucleotides, the CDR3 is TGTGCCAGCAGCCCTCAGGGGGGGGTGAGGTACTACGAGCAGTACTTC. Translated: CASSPQGGVRYYEQYF.